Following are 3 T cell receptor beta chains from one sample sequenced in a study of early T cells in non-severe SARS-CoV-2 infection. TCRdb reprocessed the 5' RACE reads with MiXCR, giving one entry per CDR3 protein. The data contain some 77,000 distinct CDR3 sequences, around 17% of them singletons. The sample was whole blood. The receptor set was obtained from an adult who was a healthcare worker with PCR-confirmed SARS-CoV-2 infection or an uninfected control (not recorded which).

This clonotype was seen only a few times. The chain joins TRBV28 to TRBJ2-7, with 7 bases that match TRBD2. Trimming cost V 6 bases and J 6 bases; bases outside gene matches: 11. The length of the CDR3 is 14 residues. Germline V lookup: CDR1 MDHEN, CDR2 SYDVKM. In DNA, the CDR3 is TGTGCCAGCAGCTCCGGGACTACCCTCGCCGAGCAGTACTTC. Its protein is CASSSGTTLAEQYF.

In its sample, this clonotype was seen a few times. The CDR3 DNA is TGTGCCAGCAGCCGTTCGGTCTACAATGAGCAGTTCTTC. This gives the protein CASSRSVYNEQFF. V and J are TRBV5-5 and TRBJ2-1; D is undetermined. The CDR3 loop spans 13 amino acids. V lost 4 bases and J lost 3, with 8 bases in between. Germline V lookup: CDR1 SGHKS, CDR2 YYEKEE (reference sequence). The variable domain in full, completed from reference TRBV5-5 and TRBJ2-1, reads DAGVTQSPTHLIKTRGQQVTLRCSPISGHKSVSWYQQVLGQGPQFIFQYYEKEERGRGNFPDRFSARQFPNYSSELNVNALLLGDSALYLCASSRSVYNEQFFGPGTRLTVL.

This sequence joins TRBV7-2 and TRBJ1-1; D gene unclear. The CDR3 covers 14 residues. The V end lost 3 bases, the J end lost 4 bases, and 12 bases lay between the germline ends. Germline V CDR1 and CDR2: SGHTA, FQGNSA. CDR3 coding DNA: TGTGCCAGCAGCTTTTCCGGAAGGAGCACTGAAGCTTTCTTT. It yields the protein CASSFSGRSTEAFF.